Listed here are 9 T cell receptor beta chains from one sample, sequenced in a study of T cell responses to AZD1222 COVID-19 vaccine. The protocol was immunoSEQ multiplex PCR, while the TCRdb copy is restricted to in-frame clones and leaves out a portion. The table lists about 95,000 clones, less than 90% of them singletons, with roughly 4% in the top ten. Sequencing was performed on peripheral blood, taken on day 0 of AZD1222 vaccination. These TCRs come from an adult in good health.

V is TRBV5-1 and J is TRBJ1-1, with TRBD1 matching over 9 bases. This CDR3 is built from 16 residues. In germline, CDR1 is SGHRS, CDR2 YFSETQ. V dropped 4 bases and J dropped 1; count of bases not matched to a gene: 8. CDR3 protein: CASSREPGQGNTEAFF. In DNA, the CDR3 is TGCGCCAGCAGCCGAGAACCGGGACAGGGGAACACTGAAGCTTTCTTT. Based on the CDR3 plus reference TRBV5-1 and TRBJ1-1, the full variable domain is KAGVTQTPRYLIKTRGQQVTLSCSPISGHRSVSWYQQTPGQGLQFLFEYFSETQRNKGNFPGRFSGRQFSNSRSEMNVSTLELGDSALYLCASSREPGQGNTEAFFGQGTRLTVV.

V is TRBV7-9 and J is TRBJ1-1; D unresolved. This CDR3 comprises 10 residues. Trimming shortened V by 2 bases and J by 7 bases, and 2 bases separated the two germline ends. Germline V gene lookup returns CDR1 SEHNR and CDR2 FQNEAQ (reference sequence). CDR3 residues: CASSLLEAFF. The CDR3 DNA is TGTGCCAGCAGCTTACTTGAAGCTTTCTTT.

This chain links TRBV10-2 with TRBJ1-1; tentatively, D is TRBD1 (5 bases). Trimming took off 5 bases at V and 1 base at J, with 17 bases between the two ends. CDR1 is WSHSY, CDR2 SAAADI, per germline. The CDR3 sequence is 16 residues long. The chain's CDR3 is CASSRGTGVGNTEAFF. The CDR3 bases are TGCGCCAGCAGTCGGGGGACGGGCGTTGGGAACACTGAAGCTTTCTTT.

The chain links TRBV3-1 (or the pseudogene TRBV3-2) to TRBJ2-5; the D gene could be TRBD1 or TRBD2 (7 bases each). The CDR3 loop spans 16 amino acids. V lost 4 bases and J 4 bases, leaving 19 bases between the germline ends. Germline loops: CDR1 LGHDT, CDR2 YNNKEL (reference sequence). This chain's CDR3 is CASSPNRQGEGETQYF. CDR3 DNA sequence: TGTGCCAGCAGCCCGAATCGGCAGGGGGAGGGAGAGACCCAGTACTTC.

This sequence joins TRBV10-3 and TRBJ2-5, with 14 bases lining up with TRBD2. Germline V gene sequence: CDR1 ENHRY, CDR2 SYGVKD. The CDR3 has 14 amino acids. V dropped 6 bases and J dropped 5; count of bases not matched to a gene: 2. This CDR3 is CAISRTSGGETQYF. CDR3 nucleotide sequence: TGTGCCATCAGCCGGACTAGCGGGGGGGAGACCCAGTACTTC.

This chain links TRBV15 with TRBJ1-2; 8 bases are a match to TRBD1. Germline values: CDR1 LNHNV, CDR2 YYDKDF (reference sequence). V dropped 0 bases and J dropped 4; count of bases not matched to a gene: 7. This CDR3 region has 16 residues. The CDR3 bases are TGTGCCACCAGCAGAGATACAGGGGGGGCTCGCTATGGCTACACCTTC. Translating gives CATSRDTGGARYGYTF.

CDR3 region: CASSLERLVGTDTQYF. In DNA, the CDR3 is TGTGCCAGCAGCTTGGAAAGGCTAGTTGGCACAGATACGCAGTATTTT. The chain couples TRBV5-5 to TRBJ2-3; D not certain. CDR3 size: 16 residues. Germline V lookup: CDR1 SGHKS, CDR2 YYEKEE (reference sequence). The ends were cut back, 0 bases at V and 1 base at J, with 12 bases in the middle.

This chain links TRBV11-2 with TRBJ1-2, with TRBD1 identical over 7 bases. The J segment lost 4 bases and the V segment lost 0 bases, leaving 5 bases of the junction unmatched. The CDR3 is 15 amino acids. CDR1 SGHAT and CDR2 FQNNGV come from the germline V gene. CDR3: CASSLEGGGGYGYTF. The CDR3, as DNA: TGTGCCAGCAGCTTAGAAGGAGGGGGCGGCTATGGCTACACCTTC.

The chain's CDR3 is CASSLQLGDLKHNEQFF. The CDR3 nucleotides read TGCGCCAGCAGCCTGCAGCTTGGGGACTTAAAACACAATGAGCAGTTCTTC. V usage is TRBV4-1 and J usage is TRBJ2-1; weak D call: TRBD2 (6 bases). With 4 bases removed from V and 5 bases from J, the gap between germline ends came to 21 bases. Looked up from germline, CDR1 is MGHRA and CDR2 is YSYEKL. The CDR3 is 17 amino acids.